The 3 T cell receptor beta chains below were found in one sample sequenced in a study of T cell changes during pregnancy in multiple sclerosis. Sequencing was performed with immunoSEQ multiplex PCR; in TCRdb, only in-frame clones are kept and a portion is missing. This table holds around 12,000 clones, 88% found once. Sequenced material: CD8+ T cells from peripheral blood mononuclear cells, taken in the second trimester of pregnancy. These receptors came from a female donor in good health, enrolled as a control in a pregnancy study.

Here the CDR3 reads CASSPGTGGVNTEAFF. The CDR3 coding sequence is TGCGCCAGCAGCCCCGGGACAGGGGGCGTTAACACTGAAGCTTTCTTT. The chain uses TRBV5-1 and TRBJ1-1; 12 bases align to TRBD1. Germline V gene lookup returns CDR1 SGHRS and CDR2 YFSETQ. This CDR3 contains 16 residues. V trimming: 4 bases; J trimming: 2 bases; junction bases outside the gene matches: 6.

The V gene is TRBV18, the J gene TRBJ1-1; the D gene is possibly TRBD1 (6 bases). V was shortened by 0 bases and J by 10 bases, with 15 bases between the two germline ends. Germline lookup yields CDR1 KGHSH and CDR2 LQKENI. The length of the CDR3 is 14 residues. CDR3 loop: CASSPPARGVAAFF. CDR3 coding DNA: TGTGCCAGCTCACCACCCGCCAGGGGCGTCGCAGCTTTCTTT.

The chain is built from TRBV2 and TRBJ1-2, with D perhaps matching TRBD1 (5 bases). V lost 1 base and J 7 bases, leaving 25 bases between the germline ends. The V gene's germline CDR1 is SNHLY and CDR2 FYNNEI. The CDR3 loop spans 18 amino acids. CDR3 DNA sequence: TGTGCCAGCAGTGAAGGGTCAGGGAGGATCCTCCAGAGGGGTGGCTACACCTTC. The encoded protein is CASSEGSGRILQRGGYTF.